This T cell receptor (beta chain) was captured in a study of CD8+CD57+ T cells in acquired aplastic anemia. About the study: When averaged, DNA from sorted CD4+ and CD8+ cells came to around 3 ug.

Trimming shortened V by 2 bases and J by 6 bases, and 7 bases separated the two germline ends. The V gene's germline CDR1 is SGHTA and CDR2 FQGNSA. The CDR3 loop spans 13 amino acids. The sequenced patients had an expansion of CD8+CD57+ cells seen by flow cytometry. Every one of the patients had aplastic anemia (severe, acquired). Genomic DNA, the template, was used for profiling of the TCR beta VDJ and CDR3. From the reads, TCRdb called clonotypes with MiXCR, one entry per CDR3 protein. The table includes 150,000 to 180,000 distinct CDR3 sequences, just over 50% detected once. This chain connects TRBV7-2 to TRBJ2-2, with D hard to call. The sample comprised sorted CD4+, CD8+, or CD8+CD57+ T cells (not recorded which) from PBMCs. The clonotype originates from a human donor with aplastic anemia. The CDR3 region has the DNA TGTGCCAGCAGCTTAATGGGTGCCGGGGAGCTGTTTTTT. It translates to CASSLMGAGELFF.